Each of the 25 T cell receptor beta chains below was sequenced from the same sample in a study of vaccination and CD4 T cells after COVID-19. The antigens of these receptors remain unknown. At the Johns Hopkins FTIC core, DNA taken from cultured CD4+ T cells was sequenced by way of the Oncomine TCR Beta short-read assay. TCRdb reprocessed the PCR reads via MiXCR and lists one record per CDR3 protein. The data show around 26,000 distinct CDR3 sequences, roughly 40% seen once. Treatment of the sample: roughly ten-day PBMC culture with coronavirus spike peptide pools or control peptides (ViraFEST assay). Sequenced material: CD4+ T cells from blood, cultured in vitro. These TCRs come from a human donor who had recovered from COVID-19.

The chain couples TRBV3-1 to TRBJ2-1; 11 nucleotides agree with TRBD2. Germline V gives CDR1 LGHDT, CDR2 YNNKEL (reference sequence). V was clipped by 3 bases and J by 15 bases; unmatched bases: 7. CDR3 size: 13 residues. CDR3 coding DNA: TGTGCCAGCAGCCATGATTTAGCGGGAGGGAGGTTCTTC. This translates into CASSHDLAGGRFF.

The chain couples TRBV7-8 to TRBJ1-4; no clear D gene. The CDR3 contains 13 residues. The germline V gene encodes CDR1 SGHVS and CDR2 FQNEAQ. Trimming removed 5 bases at V and 10 bases at J, with 14 bases between. CDR3 nucleotides: TGTGCCAGCAGCCCCGAAACGGCTAGAAAACTGTTTTTT. Protein sequence: CASSPETARKLFF.

The CDR3 loop is CASSRRTRSTDTQYF. The CDR3 nucleotides are TGTGCCAGCAGCCGGAGGACAAGAAGCACAGATACGCAGTATTTT. The chain joins TRBV5-8 to TRBJ2-3, with D perhaps assigned TRBD1 or TRBD2 (5 bases each). CDR3 length: 15 residues. CDR1 and CDR2 (germline): SGHTS, YDEGEE. With 4 bases removed from V and 0 bases from J, the gap between germline ends came to 12 bases. Looking up the rest from reference TRBV5-8 and TRBJ2-3 gives the full variable domain: EAGVTQSPTHLIKTRGQQATLRCSPISGHTSVYWYQQALGLGLQFLLWYDEGEERNRGNFPPRFSGRQFPNYSSELNVNALELEDSALYLCASSRRTRSTDTQYFGPGTRLTVL.

This clonotype was seen a few times. The J gene is TRBJ1-1, the V gene TRBV2; tentative D call: TRBD1 (5 bases). The CDR3 loop spans 13 amino acids. Trimming took off 2 bases at V and 1 base at J, with 5 bases between the two ends. Germline assignment: CDR1 SNHLY and CDR2 FYNNEI. CDR3 region: CASSEQGNTEAFF. In DNA, the CDR3 is TGTGCCAGCAGTGAACAGGGGAACACTGAAGCTTTCTTT.

The chain employs TRBV27 and TRBJ1-6, with D tentatively TRBD1 (5 bases). V was trimmed by 2 bases and J by 13 bases, leaving 12 bases between them. The germline gives CDR1 MNHEY, CDR2 SMNVEV (reference sequence). The CDR3 loop spans 13 amino acids. The CDR3 loop is CASSLGHSKPLHF. The CDR3 DNA follows: TGTGCCAGCAGTTTAGGACACTCAAAGCCCCTCCACTTT.

The gene calls are TRBV28 and TRBJ2-1, with TRBD2 matching 11 bases. The CDR3 loop spans 16 amino acids. V was clipped by 6 bases and J by 7 bases; unmatched bases: 11. The germline gives CDR1 MDHEN, CDR2 SYDVKM. The chain's CDR3 is CASSLGSGRGTNEQFF. DNA for the CDR3: TGTGCCAGCAGCCTCGGTAGCGGGAGGGGTACAAATGAGCAGTTCTTC.

This chain joins TRBV7-8 and TRBJ1-2, with a tentative D call TRBD1 (6 bases). The germline CDR1 and CDR2 sequences are SGHVS and FQNEAQ. CDR3 size: 15 residues. Trimming stripped 4 bases from V and 2 bases from J, with 14 bases between. The CDR3 protein is CASSSRQARNYGYTF. The CDR3 DNA reads as TGTGCCAGCAGCTCCCGACAGGCGAGGAACTATGGCTACACCTTC.

This clonotype was counted a few times. This chain uses TRBV10-3 with TRBJ2-3; 11 bases are a match to TRBD1. This CDR3 has 15 residues. V was clipped by 3 bases and J by 4 bases; unmatched bases: 3. From germline, CDR1 is ENHRY and CDR2 SYGVKD. The CDR3 bases are TGTGCCATCAGTGACGGACAGGGGGCCTCAGATACGCAGTATTTT. Residues: CAISDGQGASDTQYF.

The table lists this clonotype with a few counts. This rearrangement joins TRBV20-1 to TRBJ2-3; 8 positions agree with TRBD2. V was clipped by 0 bases and J by 0 bases; unmatched bases: 11. This CDR3 is built from 18 residues. In germline, CDR1 is DFQATT, CDR2 SNEGSKA (reference sequence). CDR3 amino acids: CSARDGRVRGASTDTQYF. For the CDR3, the DNA is TGCAGTGCTAGAGATGGGAGGGTGCGGGGGGCTAGCACAGATACGCAGTATTTT.

This clonotype was seen only a few times. The chain couples TRBV7-6 to TRBJ1-1; D ambiguous. The ends were cut back, 1 base at V and 1 base at J, with 4 bases in the middle. This CDR3 spans 13 amino acids. Germline lookup yields CDR1 SGHVS and CDR2 FNYEAQ. The CDR3 protein is CASSLGENTEAFF. For the CDR3, the DNA is TGTGCCAGCAGCTTAGGAGAGAACACTGAAGCTTTCTTT.

The chain joins TRBV5-5 to TRBJ2-2; D unclear. V dropped 0 bases and J dropped 0 bases, with 9 bases sitting between them. This CDR3 is 16 amino acids long. From germline, CDR1 is SGHKS and CDR2 YYEKEE (reference sequence). The CDR3 DNA is TGTGCCAGCAGCTTGGGCTCACACGCGAACACCGGGGAGCTGTTTTTT. It encodes CASSLGSHANTGELFF.

The chain carries TRBV14 and TRBJ1-1; no reliable D call. The V and J ends lost 4 bases and 11 bases respectively, with 14 bases between them. Germline CDR1 reads SGHDN; CDR2 reads FVKESK. There are 12 residues in the CDR3. The CDR3, as DNA: TGTGCCAGCAGCCCTCTCGAAACCGCGGCTTTCTTT. Its protein is CASSPLETAAFF.

This clonotype was detected a few times. V and J are TRBV28 and TRBJ1-5; 9 bases map to TRBD1. The J segment lost 4 bases and the V segment lost 8 bases, leaving 3 bases of the junction unmatched. The CDR3 contains 13 residues. Germline-derived CDR1 and CDR2 are MDHEN and SYDVKM. DNA of the CDR3: TGTGCCAGCGACAGGGGGATGAATCAGCCCCAGCATTTT. Protein: CASDRGMNQPQHF.

The V call is TRBV6-1, the J call TRBJ1-6; maybe TRBD1 (5 bases). V was clipped by 7 bases and J by 6 bases, with 13 bases between them. This CDR3 has 14 amino acids. From germline, CDR1 is MNHNS and CDR2 SASEGT. The CDR3 coding sequence is TGTGCCAGCACTCAGACAGTCGTTAATTCACCCCTCCACTTT. It codes for CASTQTVVNSPLHF.

The chain recombines TRBV24-1 with TRBJ1-2; 7 nucleotides line up with TRBD1. Germline CDR1 reads KGHDR; CDR2 reads SFDVKD. The V and J ends lost 7 bases and 4 bases, in that order; junction bases with no gene match: 5. The CDR3 loop spans 13 amino acids. The CDR3 bases are TGTGCCACCAGCCCACAGGGGAGCTATGGCTACACCTTC. It translates to CATSPQGSYGYTF.

This sequence joins TRBV19 and TRBJ2-3; no reliable D call. Germline V gene lookup returns CDR1 LNHDA and CDR2 SQIVND (reference sequence). V was clipped by 4 bases and J by 5 bases, with 4 bases between them. CDR3 length: 11 amino acids. The CDR3 sequence is CASSTQDTQYF. CDR3 in DNA: TGTGCCAGTAGTACCCAAGATACGCAGTATTTT.

The genes are TRBV6-4 and TRBJ1-2; maybe TRBD1 (5 bases). Trimming left V 6 bases short and J 4 bases short, with 6 bases between. Germline CDR1 MRHNA, CDR2 SNTAGT. The CDR3 is made up of 11 amino acids. As DNA, the CDR3 is TGTGCCAGCAGGGGACTCTATGGCTACACCTTC. Translation: CASRGLYGYTF.

The chain has TRBV6-1 and TRBJ1-1; D remains unclear. Trimming stripped 1 base from V and 1 base from J, with 10 bases between. The length of the CDR3 is 15 residues. Germline V lookup: CDR1 MNHNS, CDR2 SASEGT. The CDR3 DNA reads TGTGCCAGCAGTGAAGGGGCAGGTTGGAACACTGAAGCTTTCTTT. This gives the protein CASSEGAGWNTEAFF.

This sequence joins TRBV20-1 and TRBJ2-4; 10 positions match TRBD2. This CDR3 is built from 17 residues. J was trimmed by 1 base and V by 3 bases; bases with no gene match: 9. Per germline, CDR1 DFQATT and CDR2 SNEGSKA (reference sequence). This CDR3 reads CSARGLAGEGAKNIQYF. CDR3 sequence (DNA): TGCAGTGCTAGGGGGCTAGCGGGGGAAGGGGCCAAAAACATTCAGTACTTC.

J is TRBJ1-2 and V is TRBV5-1, with TRBD1 identical over 12 bases. The germline V gene has CDR1 SGHRS and CDR2 YFSETQ. The CDR3 length is 16 residues. The V and J ends lost 0 bases and 8 bases, in that order; junction bases with no gene match: 8. CDR3 sequence: CASSLGGGTGGRGYTF. In DNA form, the CDR3 reads TGCGCCAGCAGCTTGGGAGGCGGGACAGGGGGCAGAGGCTACACCTTC.

The rearrangement links TRBV6-1 to TRBJ2-3, with D perhaps TRBD1 or TRBD2 (5 bases each). Trimming took off 5 bases at V and 3 bases at J, with 12 bases between the two ends. Germline assignment: CDR1 MNHNS and CDR2 SASEGT. CDR3 size: 14 residues. The CDR3 protein is CASSPGPVTDTQYF. CDR3 nucleotide sequence: TGTGCCAGCAGTCCGGGACCGGTGACAGATACGCAGTATTTT.

This clonotype was seen a few times. The chain is built from TRBV20-1 and TRBJ1-2, with 8 nucleotides matching TRBD1. Germline loops: CDR1 DFQATT, CDR2 SNEGSKA (reference sequence). J lost 0 bases, V lost 3 bases, and 6 bases had no gene match. This CDR3 is built from 15 residues. Here the CDR3 reads CSARRWTGPNYGYTF. CDR3 nucleotides: TGCAGTGCTAGGAGGTGGACAGGGCCTAACTATGGCTACACCTTC.

The chain combines TRBV24-1 with TRBJ2-3; perhaps TRBD1 as D (6 bases). Trimming left V 0 bases short and J 3 bases short, with 6 bases between. The CDR3 extends over 14 amino acids. Looked up from germline, CDR1 is KGHDR and CDR2 is SFDVKD. This CDR3 is CATSDLGQTDTQYF. DNA of the CDR3: TGTGCCACCAGTGATTTGGGACAGACAGATACGCAGTATTTT.

The sample holds one count of this clonotype. The chain is built from TRBV4-2 and TRBJ2-2; TRBD2 agrees at 13 bases. Germline assignment: CDR1 LGHNA and CDR2 YNFKEQ. V trimming: 4 bases; J trimming: 4 bases; junction bases outside the gene matches: 9. The CDR3 spans 18 residues. CDR3 in DNA: TGTGCCAGCAGCCGGAATCTCCGACTAGCGGGGGGCACCGGGGAGCTGTTTTTT. Protein product: CASSRNLRLAGGTGELFF.

J is TRBJ2-7 and V is TRBV20-1; the D is unclear. Trimming left V 7 bases short and J 3 bases short, with 13 bases between. Per the germline V gene, CDR1 is DFQATT and CDR2 is SNEGSKA (reference sequence). The CDR3 has 12 amino acids. The CDR3 here is CSVQHRNYEQYF. The CDR3 bases are TGCAGTGTCCAGCACCGGAACTACGAGCAGTACTTC.